This TCR beta chain comes out of a study of PD-L1 blockade in urothelial cancer. Study information: Investigators checked blood 3 weeks (second dose) and 6 weeks after treatment start.

Notes on the study in general: Durable-benefit patients had greater expansion of tumor-associated blood clones at 3 weeks.

The germline V gene encodes CDR1 SQVTM and CDR2 ANQGSEA. V dropped 7 bases and J dropped 9 bases, with 19 bases sitting between them. This CDR3 has 12 amino acids. TCRdb's table, derived via immunoSEQ multiplex PCR, lists solely in-frame clones and lacks some. Of under 150,000 clones listed, roughly 91% are singletons. Concerning this clone itself: The antigen remains undetermined.

The time point is: peripheral blood 6 weeks after treatment start. Urothelial carcinoma in patients was locally advanced or metastatic. V and J are TRBV29-1 and TRBJ2-7, with D uncertain. This sequence was found in a man aged 60 to 69 with urothelial cancer. The material sequenced was PBMCs, taken around atezolizumab (anti-PD-L1) treatment. The CDR3 DNA reads TGCAGCGCTGCTGAGCCGGTCGGCGGGCAGTACTTC. This gives the protein CSAAEPVGGQYF.